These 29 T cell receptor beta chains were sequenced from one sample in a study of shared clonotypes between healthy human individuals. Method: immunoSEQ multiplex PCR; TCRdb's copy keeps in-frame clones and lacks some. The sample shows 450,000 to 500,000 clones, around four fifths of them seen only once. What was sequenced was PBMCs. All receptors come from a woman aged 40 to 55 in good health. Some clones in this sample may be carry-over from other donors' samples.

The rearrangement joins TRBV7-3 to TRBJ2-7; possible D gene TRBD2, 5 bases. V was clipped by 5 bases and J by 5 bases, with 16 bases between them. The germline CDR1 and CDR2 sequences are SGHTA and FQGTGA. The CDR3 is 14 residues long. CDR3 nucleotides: TGTGCCAGCAGCGCGGGCCTAGCATCTAACGAGCAGTACTTC. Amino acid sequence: CASSAGLASNEQYF.

CDR3 amino acids: CASSVGQTSTNEKLFF. The CDR3 nucleotides are TGCGCCAGCAGCGTGGGACAGACATCAACTAATGAAAAACTGTTTTTT. The chain is built from TRBV5-1 and TRBJ1-4; TRBD1 matches 7 bases. This CDR3 has 16 residues. CDR1 and CDR2 from the germline V gene are SGHRS and YFSETQ. Trimming cost V 4 bases and J 0 bases; bases outside gene matches: 6.

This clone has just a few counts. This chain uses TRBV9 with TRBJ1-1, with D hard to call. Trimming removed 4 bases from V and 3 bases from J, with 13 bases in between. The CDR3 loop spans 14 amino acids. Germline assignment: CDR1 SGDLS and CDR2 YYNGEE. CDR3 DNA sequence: TGTGCCAGCAGCCCGGTCATTGGGTACACTGAAGCTTTCTTT. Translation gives CASSPVIGYTEAFF. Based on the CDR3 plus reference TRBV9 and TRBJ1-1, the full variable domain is DSGVTQTPKHLITATGQRVTLRCSPRSGDLSVYWYQQSLDQGLQFLIQYYNGEERAKGNILERFSAQQFPDLHSELNLSSLELGDSALYFCASSPVIGYTEAFFGQGTRLTVV.

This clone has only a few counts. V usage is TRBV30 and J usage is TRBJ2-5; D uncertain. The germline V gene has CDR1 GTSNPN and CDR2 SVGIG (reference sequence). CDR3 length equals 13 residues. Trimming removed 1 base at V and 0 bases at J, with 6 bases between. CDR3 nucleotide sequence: TGTGCCTGGAGTGGAAGGTACCAAGAGACCCAGTACTTC. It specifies CAWSGRYQETQYF.

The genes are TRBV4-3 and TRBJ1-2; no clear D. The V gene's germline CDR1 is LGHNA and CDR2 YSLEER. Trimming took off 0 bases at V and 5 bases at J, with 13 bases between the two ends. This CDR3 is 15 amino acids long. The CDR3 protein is CASSQDRRGPYGYTF. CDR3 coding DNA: TGCGCCAGCAGCCAAGATAGGAGAGGCCCTTATGGCTACACCTTC.

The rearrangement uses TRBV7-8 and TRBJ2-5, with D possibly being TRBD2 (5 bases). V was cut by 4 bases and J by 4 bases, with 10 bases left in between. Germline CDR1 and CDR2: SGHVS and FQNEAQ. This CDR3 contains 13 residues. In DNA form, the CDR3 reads TGTGCCAGCAGCTCCAACCGGGGAGAGACCCAGTACTTC. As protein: CASSSNRGETQYF.

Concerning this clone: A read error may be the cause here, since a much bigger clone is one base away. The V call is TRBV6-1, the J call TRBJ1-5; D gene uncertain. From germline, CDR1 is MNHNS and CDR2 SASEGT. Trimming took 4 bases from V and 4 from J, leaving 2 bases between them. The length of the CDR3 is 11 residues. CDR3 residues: CASSVNQPQHF. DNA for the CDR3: TGTGCCAGCAGTGTTAATCAGCCCCAGCATTTT.

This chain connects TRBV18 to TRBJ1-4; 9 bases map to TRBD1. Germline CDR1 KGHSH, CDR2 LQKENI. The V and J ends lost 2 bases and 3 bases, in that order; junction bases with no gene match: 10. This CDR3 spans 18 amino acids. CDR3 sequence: CASSPNRDRVVSNEKLFF. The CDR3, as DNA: TGTGCCAGCTCACCAAACCGGGACAGGGTTGTATCTAATGAAAAACTGTTTTTT.

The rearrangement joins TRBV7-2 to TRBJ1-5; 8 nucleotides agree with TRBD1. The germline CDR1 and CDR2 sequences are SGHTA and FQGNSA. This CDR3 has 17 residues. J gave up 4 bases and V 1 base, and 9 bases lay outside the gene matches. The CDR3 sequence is CASSLGLRTGRNQPQHF. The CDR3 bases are TGTGCCAGCAGCTTAGGCCTGCGGACAGGGCGAAATCAGCCCCAGCATTTT.

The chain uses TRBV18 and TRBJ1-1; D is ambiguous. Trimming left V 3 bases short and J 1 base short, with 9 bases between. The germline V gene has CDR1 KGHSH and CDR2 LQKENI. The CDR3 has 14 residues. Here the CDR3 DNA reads TGTGCCAGCTCACCTTTTTCAGAGAACACTGAAGCTTTCTTT. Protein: CASSPFSENTEAFF. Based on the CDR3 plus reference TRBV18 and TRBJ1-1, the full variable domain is NAGVMQNPRHLVRRRGQEARLRCSPMKGHSHVYWYRQLPEEGLKFMVYLQKENIIDESGMPKERFSAEFPKEGPSILRIQQVVRGDSAAYFCASSPFSENTEAFFGQGTRLTVV.

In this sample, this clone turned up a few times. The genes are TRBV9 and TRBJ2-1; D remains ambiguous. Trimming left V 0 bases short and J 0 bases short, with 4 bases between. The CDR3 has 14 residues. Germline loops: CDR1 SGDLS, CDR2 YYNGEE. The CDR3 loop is CASSVDPSYNEQFF. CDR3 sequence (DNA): TGTGCCAGCAGCGTAGACCCCTCCTACAATGAGCAGTTCTTC.

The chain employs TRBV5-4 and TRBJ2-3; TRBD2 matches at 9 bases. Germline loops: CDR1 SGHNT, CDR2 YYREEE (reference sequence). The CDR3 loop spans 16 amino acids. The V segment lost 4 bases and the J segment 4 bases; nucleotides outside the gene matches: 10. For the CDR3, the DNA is TGTGCCAGCAGCCCAAGCAGCGGGAGGTCTGCAGATACGCAGTATTTT. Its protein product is CASSPSSGRSADTQYF.

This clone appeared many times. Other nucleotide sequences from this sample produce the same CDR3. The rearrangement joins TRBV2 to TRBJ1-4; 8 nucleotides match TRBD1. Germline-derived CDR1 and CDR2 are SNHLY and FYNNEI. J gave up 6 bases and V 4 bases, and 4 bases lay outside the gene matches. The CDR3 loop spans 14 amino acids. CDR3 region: CASSGNRGDEKLFF. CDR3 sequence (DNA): TGTGCCAGCAGTGGGAACAGGGGGGATGAAAAACTGTTTTTT.

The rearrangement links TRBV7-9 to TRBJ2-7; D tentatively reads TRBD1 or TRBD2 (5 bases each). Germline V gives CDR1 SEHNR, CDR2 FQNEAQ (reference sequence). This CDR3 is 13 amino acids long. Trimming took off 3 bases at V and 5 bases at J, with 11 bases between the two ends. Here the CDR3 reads CASSFSGRDEQYF. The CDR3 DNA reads TGTGCCAGCAGCTTTTCGGGGCGCGACGAGCAGTACTTC.

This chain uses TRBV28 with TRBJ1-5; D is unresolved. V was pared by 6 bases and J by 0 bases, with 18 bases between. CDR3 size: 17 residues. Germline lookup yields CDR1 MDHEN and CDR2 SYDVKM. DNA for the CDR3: TGTGCCAGCAGCAGGACTCCGGCGGTCTTTAGCAATCAGCCCCAGCATTTT. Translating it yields CASSRTPAVFSNQPQHF.

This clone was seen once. The CDR3 DNA reads TGTGCCAGCAGCGTAAGGGCTAGCGGTAACCAAGAGACCCAGTACTTC. Protein: CASSVRASGNQETQYF. The chain is built from TRBV9 and TRBJ2-5, with 7 nucleotides matching TRBD2. This CDR3 contains 16 residues. Germline values: CDR1 SGDLS, CDR2 YYNGEE. The V segment lost 1 base and the J segment 0 bases; nucleotides outside the gene matches: 6.

CDR3 in amino acids: CASKSPGYSNQPQHF. CDR3 bases: TGTGCCAGCAAATCCCCGGGGTACTCAAATCAGCCCCAGCATTTT. The gene calls are TRBV28 and TRBJ1-5; D remains ambiguous. Trimming left V 7 bases short and J 4 bases short, with 17 bases between. The CDR3 spans 15 residues. Germline V gene lookup returns CDR1 MDHEN and CDR2 SYDVKM.

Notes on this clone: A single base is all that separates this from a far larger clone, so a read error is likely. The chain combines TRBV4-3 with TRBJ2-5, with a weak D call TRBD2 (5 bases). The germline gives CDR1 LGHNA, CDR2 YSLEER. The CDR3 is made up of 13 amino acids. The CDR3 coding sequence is TGCGCCAGCAGTCAAGCGGCAAGGGAGACCCAGTACTTC. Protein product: CASSQAARETQYF.

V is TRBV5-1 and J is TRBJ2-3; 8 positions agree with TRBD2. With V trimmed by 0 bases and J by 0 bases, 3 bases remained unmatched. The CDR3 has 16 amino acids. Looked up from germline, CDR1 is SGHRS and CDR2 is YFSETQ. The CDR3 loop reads CASSLVASGSTDTQYF. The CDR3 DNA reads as TGCGCCAGCAGCTTGGTCGCTAGCGGGAGCACAGATACGCAGTATTTT.

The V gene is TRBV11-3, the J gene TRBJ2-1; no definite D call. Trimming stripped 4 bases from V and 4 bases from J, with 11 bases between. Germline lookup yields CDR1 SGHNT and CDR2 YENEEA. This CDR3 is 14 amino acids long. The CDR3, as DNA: TGTGCCAGCAGCTCGGTGGGTCGTTACAATGAGCAGTTCTTC. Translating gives CASSSVGRYNEQFF.

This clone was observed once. CDR3 sequence: CASSLGPGMDTGELFF. In DNA, the CDR3 is TGCGCCAGCAGCCTGGGGCCCGGGATGGACACCGGGGAGCTGTTTTTT. The chain links TRBV5-1 to TRBJ2-2; the D gene could be TRBD1 or TRBD2 (5 bases each). Trimming took 4 bases from V and 3 from J, leaving 16 bases between them. The germline CDR1 and CDR2 sequences are SGHRS and YFSETQ. The CDR3 consists of 16 residues.

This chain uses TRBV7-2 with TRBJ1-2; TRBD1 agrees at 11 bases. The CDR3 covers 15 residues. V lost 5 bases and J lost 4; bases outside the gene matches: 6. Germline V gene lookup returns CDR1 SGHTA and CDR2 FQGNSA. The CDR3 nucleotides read TGTGCCAGCAGCCCGGGACAGGGGGGGGGCTATGGCTACACCTTC. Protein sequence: CASSPGQGGGYGYTF.

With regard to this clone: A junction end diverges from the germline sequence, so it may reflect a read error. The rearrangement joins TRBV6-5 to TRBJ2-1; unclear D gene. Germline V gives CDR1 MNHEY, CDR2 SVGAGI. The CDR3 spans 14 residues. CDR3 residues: CASSRLTSYIEQFF. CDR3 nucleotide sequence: TGTGCCAGCAGCAGACTCACCTCCTACATTGAGCAGTTCTTC.

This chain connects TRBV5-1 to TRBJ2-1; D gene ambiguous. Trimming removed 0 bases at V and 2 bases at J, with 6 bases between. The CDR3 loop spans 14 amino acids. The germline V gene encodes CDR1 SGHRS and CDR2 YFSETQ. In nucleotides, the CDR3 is TGCGCCAGCAGCTTGGACACAGCCTACAATGAGCAGTTCTTC. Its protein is CASSLDTAYNEQFF.

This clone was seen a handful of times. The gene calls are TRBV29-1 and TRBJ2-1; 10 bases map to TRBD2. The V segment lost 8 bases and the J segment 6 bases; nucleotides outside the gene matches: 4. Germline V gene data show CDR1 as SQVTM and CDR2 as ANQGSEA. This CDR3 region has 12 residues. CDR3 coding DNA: TGCAGCCCTAGACTAGCGGGCAATGAGCAGTTCTTC. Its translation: CSPRLAGNEQFF.

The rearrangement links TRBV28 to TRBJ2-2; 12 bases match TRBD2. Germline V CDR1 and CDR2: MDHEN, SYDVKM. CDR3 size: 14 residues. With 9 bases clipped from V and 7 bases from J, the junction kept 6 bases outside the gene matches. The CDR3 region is CASMTSGSVGELFF. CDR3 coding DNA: TGTGCCAGTATGACTAGCGGGAGTGTCGGGGAGCTGTTTTTT.

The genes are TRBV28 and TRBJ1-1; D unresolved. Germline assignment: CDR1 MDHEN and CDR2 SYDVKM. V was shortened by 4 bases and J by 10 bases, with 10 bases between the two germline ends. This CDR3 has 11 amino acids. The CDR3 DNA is TGTGCCAGCAGTTCCTCCCTTTTAGCTTTCTTT. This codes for CASSSSLLAFF.

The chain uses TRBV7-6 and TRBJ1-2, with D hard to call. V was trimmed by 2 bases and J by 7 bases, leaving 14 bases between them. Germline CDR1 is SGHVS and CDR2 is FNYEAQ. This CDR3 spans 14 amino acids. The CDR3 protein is CASSLQDGGSGYTF. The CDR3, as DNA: TGTGCCAGCAGCTTACAGGATGGAGGGTCTGGCTACACCTTC.

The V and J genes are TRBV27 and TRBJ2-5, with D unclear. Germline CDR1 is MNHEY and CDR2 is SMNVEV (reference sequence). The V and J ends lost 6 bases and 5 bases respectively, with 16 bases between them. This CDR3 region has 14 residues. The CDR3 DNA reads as TGTGCCAGCAGCCCCCTCAAGGCACCCGAGACCCAGTACTTC. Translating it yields CASSPLKAPETQYF.